The sequence of this TCR beta chain was determined in a study of tissue T cells after allogeneic stem cell transplantation. The wider study: Tissue samples with histologically apparent lymphocytes on H&E review were prioritized for sequencing.

Germline V gives CDR1 LNHDA, CDR2 SQIVND (reference sequence). Trimming left V 8 bases short and J 7 bases short, with 11 bases between. This CDR3 comprises 11 residues. The method was immunoSEQ multiplex PCR; TCRdb's version includes in-frame clones alone and lacks a portion of them. The sample holds 200 to 250 clones, 50% to 60% seen once. This clone was recorded a few times. This clonotype originated in a female patient aged 40-69 years with steroid-refractory graft-versus-host disease after an allogeneic stem cell transplant. T cells may partly derive from the graft donor. The sample in question was heart tissue, obtained at autopsy. The rearrangement joins TRBV19 to TRBJ1-1; D not resolved. The CDR3 coding sequence is TGTGCCAGTCCCCATAGGGATGAAGCTTTCTTT. Translating gives CASPHRDEAFF.